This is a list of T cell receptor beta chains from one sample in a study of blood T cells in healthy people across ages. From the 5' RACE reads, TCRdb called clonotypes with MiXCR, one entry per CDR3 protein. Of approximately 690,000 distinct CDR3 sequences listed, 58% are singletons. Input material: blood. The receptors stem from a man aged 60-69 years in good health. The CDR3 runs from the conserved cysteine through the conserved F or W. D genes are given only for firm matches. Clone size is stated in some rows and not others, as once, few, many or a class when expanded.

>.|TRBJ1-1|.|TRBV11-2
CASSLGRPNTEAFF
TGTGCCAGCAGCTTGGGGAGGCCGAACACTGAAGCTTTCTTT
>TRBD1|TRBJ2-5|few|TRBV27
CASSSRDREETLYF
TGTGCCAGCAGTTCCCGGGACAGGGAAGAGACCTTGTACTTC
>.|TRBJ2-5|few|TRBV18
CASSPLVGQETQYF
TGTGCCAGCTCACCACTCGTGGGTCAAGAGACCCAGTACTTC
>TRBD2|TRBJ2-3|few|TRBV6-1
CASSQGTSGGLRYTQYF
TGTGCCAGCAGTCAAGGGACTAGCGGGGGGTTACGATATACGCAGTATTTT
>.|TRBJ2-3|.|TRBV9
CASSVGSSGSTDTQYF
TGTGCCAGCAGCGTAGGAAGTTCCGGTAGCACAGATACGCAGTATTTT
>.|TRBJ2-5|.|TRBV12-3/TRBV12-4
CASTPRDHGAQYF
TGTGCCAGCACCCCGAGGGACCACGGGGCCCAGTACTTC
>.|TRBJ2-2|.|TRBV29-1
CSVEERANTGELFF
TGCAGCGTTGAAGAGCGGGCAAACACCGGGGAGCTGTTTTTT
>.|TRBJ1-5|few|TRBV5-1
CASSFDGPDNQPQHF
TGCGCCAGCAGCTTTGACGGGCCCGACAATCAGCCCCAGCATTTT
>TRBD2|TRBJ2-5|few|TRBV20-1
CSAPTSGGIMAQYF
TGCAGTGCTCCGACTAGCGGGGGGATCATGGCCCAGTACTTC
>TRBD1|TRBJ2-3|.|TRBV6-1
CASSEERDRGRYF
TGTGCCAGCAGTGAAGAAAGGGACAGGGGGAGGTATTTT
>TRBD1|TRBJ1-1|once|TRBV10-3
CATATDRANTEAFF
TGTGCCACCGCCACGGACAGGGCGAACACTGAAGCTTTCTTT
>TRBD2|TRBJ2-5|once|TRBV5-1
CASSQGLWEGATQYF
TGCGCCAGCAGCCAAGGACTGTGGGAGGGTGCAACCCAGTACTTC
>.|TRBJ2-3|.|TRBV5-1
CASSLEGSFTDTQYF
TGCGCCAGCAGCTTGGAGGGCAGTTTCACAGATACGCAGTATTTT
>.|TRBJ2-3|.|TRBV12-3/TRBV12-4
CASKWTRVMSDVQYF
TGTGCCAGCAAATGGACAAGAGTGATGTCAGATGTGCAGTATTTT
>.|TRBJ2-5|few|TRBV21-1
CASSHREKTQYF
TGTGCCAGCAGCCACAGGGAGAAGACCCAGTACTTC
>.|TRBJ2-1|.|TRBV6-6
CASSSWAQSSYNEQFF
TGTGCCAGCAGTAGTTGGGCCCAGAGCTCCTACAATGAGCAGTTCTTC
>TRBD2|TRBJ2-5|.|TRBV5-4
CASSLARLAGGPYQETQYF
TGTGCCAGCAGCTTGGCTAGGCTAGCGGGGGGCCCGTACCAAGAGACCCAGTACTTC
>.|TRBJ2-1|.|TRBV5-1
CASSHGTSTSSYNEQFF
TGCGCCAGCAGCCACGGAACTAGCACTAGCTCCTACAATGAGCAGTTCTTC
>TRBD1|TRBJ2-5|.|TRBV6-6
CASSWDRGVETQYF
TGTGCCAGCAGTTGGGACAGGGGGGTAGAGACCCAGTACTTC
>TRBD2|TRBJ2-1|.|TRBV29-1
CSETLASFSYNEQFF
TGCAGCGAAACACTAGCGTCCTTCTCCTACAATGAGCAGTTCTTC
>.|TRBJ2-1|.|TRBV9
CASSVVADRYNEQFF
TGTGCCAGCAGCGTAGTGGCGGACCGGTACAATGAGCAGTTCTTC
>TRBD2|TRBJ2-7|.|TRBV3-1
CASSQEAGGMSYEQYF
TGTGCCAGCAGCCAAGAGGCGGGGGGGATGTCCTACGAGCAGTACTTC